This T cell receptor (beta chain) was retrieved from a study of blood T cell repertoires in COVID-19. For the study at large: Donors in the United States, Italy and Spain gave samples during acute or convalescent COVID-19.

Looked up from germline, CDR1 is MDHEN and CDR2 is SYDVKM. V was trimmed by 6 bases and J by 8 bases, leaving 18 bases between them. The CDR3 spans 14 residues. Generated by immunoSEQ multiplex PCR, the TCRdb table keeps only in-frame clones and is missing some. The repertoire has tens of thousands of clones, roughly three quarters of them found once; the top ten carry approximately 12%. This clone was counted once. The receptor's source is a human donor in a cohort sampled during active COVID-19. The chain carries TRBV28 and TRBJ2-3, with TRBD2 as a possible D gene (7 bases). Sequencing input: peripheral blood. The CDR3 bases are TGTGCCAGCAGCCCTGACGGGGGGCCGGGTACGCAGTATTTT. Protein: CASSPDGGPGTQYF.